The rows below give T cell receptor beta chains drawn from one sample of a study of post-analysis software for immune sequencing data. TCRdb itself ran the PCR reads through MiXCR, one entry per CDR3 protein. The repertoire holds hundreds of thousands of distinct CDR3 sequences, with 25% to 30% as singletons. Sequenced sample: blood. The source is a girl aged 5-17 years with multiple sclerosis. Each CDR3 is given with its conserved first and last residue. The order of the fields is clone size, J gene, D gene, V gene, CDR3 protein, CDR3 DNA. D genes are given only for firm matches. The size entry is marked missing in some rows and otherwise reads once, few, many or a size class.

few	TRBJ1-6	TRBD1	TRBV20-1	CSARDPTGDHSPLHF	TGCAGTGCTAGAGATCCGACAGGGGATCACTCACCCCTCCACTTT
-	TRBJ2-7	-	TRBV7-2	CASSPRAGPGYEQYF	TGTGCCAGCAGCCCGAGGGCGGGACCGGGTTACGAGCAGTACTTC
-	TRBJ2-1	TRBD2	TRBV2	CASRGFNTGTRTDPTSYNEQFF	TGTGCCAGCAGGGGTTTTAATACCGGGACTAGAACCGACCCGACCTCCTACAATGAGCAGTTCTTC
few	TRBJ2-7	-	TRBV6-6	CASTALRLGNEQYF	TGTGCCAGCACCGCCCTGAGACTGGGGAACGAGCAGTACTTC
once	TRBJ2-6	-	TRBV9	CANSVDSGANVLTF	TGTGCCAACAGCGTAGACTCTGGGGCCAACGTCCTGACTTTC
few	TRBJ2-1	TRBD2	TRBV20-1	CSATNSGRAYNEQFF	TGCAGTGCGACGAATAGCGGGAGGGCCTACAATGAGCAGTTCTTC
once	TRBJ2-5	-	TRBV21-1	CASSKFGEDRTSRTQYF	TGTGCCAGCAGCAAATTTGGTGAAGACCGGACTTCACGGACCCAGTACTTC
-	TRBJ1-1	-	TRBV20-1	CSARMERRMNTEAFF	TGCAGTGCTAGAATGGAGCGGAGAATGAACACTGAAGCTTTCTTT
-	TRBJ1-3	-	TRBV12-3/TRBV12-4	CASSFGNTIYF	TGTGCCAGCAGTTTTGGAAACACCATATATTTT
once	TRBJ2-3	-	TRBV27	CASSLSSHGRDTQYF	TGTGCCAGCAGTTTATCTAGTCACGGTAGAGATACGCAGTATTTT
few	TRBJ2-1	-	TRBV27	CASSFRVANEQFF	TGTGCCAGCAGTTTTCGGGTGGCCAATGAGCAGTTCTTC
-	TRBJ2-7	-	TRBV11-2	CASSLGLPLADEQYF	TGTGCCAGCAGCTTAGGGCTACCCCTCGCCGACGAGCAGTACTTC
few	TRBJ2-7	TRBD2	TRBV2	CASRLTSGSVSQYF	TGTGCCAGCAGGCTAACTAGCGGGAGTGTATCCCAGTACTTC
-	TRBJ2-1	-	TRBV19	CASSISGTYNEQFF	TGTGCCAGTAGTATTAGCGGTACCTACAATGAGCAGTTCTTC
many	TRBJ2-5	TRBD1	TRBV12-3/TRBV12-4	CASSPGTGDGRETQYF	TGTGCCAGCAGTCCCGGGACAGGGGATGGACGAGAGACCCAGTACTTC
many	TRBJ1-5	-	TRBV7-2	CASSLSGANQPQHF	TGTGCCAGCAGCTTATCAGGAGCCAATCAGCCCCAGCATTTT
-	TRBJ2-3	TRBD1	TRBV20-1	CSANPGTASTDTQYF	TGCAGTGCCAACCCGGGGACAGCAAGCACAGATACGCAGTATTTT
few	TRBJ2-7	TRBD2	TRBV11-2	CASSSAGGRYEQYF	TGTGCCAGCAGCTCAGCCGGGGGGAGGTACGAGCAGTACTTC
once	TRBJ1-1	-	TRBV12-3/TRBV12-4	CASQGGRTEAFF	TGTGCCAGCCAAGGGGGGAGAACTGAAGCTTTCTTT
-	TRBJ1-1	-	TRBV18	CASSRQKNTEAFF	TGTGCCAGCTCACGGCAGAAGAACACTGAAGCTTTCTTT
-	TRBJ1-2	TRBD1	TRBV28	CASTLLAGTGGANYGYTF	TGTGCCAGCACTTTACTCGCCGGGACAGGGGGCGCAAACTATGGCTACACCTTC
-	TRBJ1-1	TRBD1	TRBV5-1	CASSHGTGTGTSMNTEAFF	TGCGCCAGCAGCCATGGGACAGGGACAGGGACGTCAATGAACACTGAAGCTTTCTTT
-	TRBJ2-1	TRBD2	TRBV20-1	CSATGGLAGVGSYNEQFF	TGCAGTGCCACCGGGGGACTAGCGGGAGTTGGGTCCTACAATGAGCAGTTCTTC